This T cell receptor (beta chain) appears in the sequencing data of a study of T cell repertoires in cytomegalovirus infection. In the study overall: Matching HLA type, along with CMV infection, was indicated by public TCR beta signatures. General study findings and limits: What dominated the ex vivo response were HLA-C-restricted CMV-specific TCR beta clonotypes. The study identified carriers of CMV plus the relevant HLA from cumulative public TCR beta family frequency.

TCRdb called the reads again in MiXCR, with one record for every CDR3 protein. The table shows about 490,000 distinct CDR3 sequences, with approximately 10% occurring only once. The germline V gene has CDR1 SEHNR and CDR2 FQNEAQ (reference sequence). This CDR3 region has 13 residues. Trimming took 6 bases from V and 0 from J, leaving 8 bases between them. This clonotype was seen ten or more times. Its antigen is undetermined. The chain recombines TRBV7-9 with TRBJ2-5; maybe TRBD1 (5 bases). This receptor was obtained from a human donor in good health (CMV status not recorded). Some clones in this sample may be carry-over from other donors' samples. Sample: PBMCs. CDR3 region: CASRKGNQETQYF. The DNA for the CDR3 is TGTGCCAGCAGGAAGGGGAACCAAGAGACCCAGTACTTC.